A single sample is the source of the 21 T cell receptor beta chains below, sequenced in a study of T-cell reconstitution after alpha-beta-depleted transplantation in children. This sample's TCRbeta library carried unique molecular identifier barcodes. Using its own MiXCR run on the PCR reads, TCRdb lists one record per CDR3 protein. Of about 420,000 distinct CDR3 sequences detected, 15% to 20% appear once; the ten largest clones hold 25% to 35%. The input for sequencing was PBMCs, mostly from graft donor cells, taken 360 days after TCRalphabeta/CD19-depleted stem cell transplant. The receptors come from a boy younger than two who had a stem cell transplant for Wiskott-Aldrich syndrome, so the T cells may come from the graft donor.

This sequence joins TRBV4-1 and TRBJ2-3; D is unclear. CDR1 MGHRA and CDR2 YSYEKL come from the germline V gene. The CDR3 is made up of 16 amino acids. V was shortened by 0 bases and J by 2 bases, with 12 bases between the two germline ends. The DNA of the CDR3 is TGCGCCAGCAGCCAAGATCCCGGGCCCCACACAGATACGCAGTATTTT. It codes for CASSQDPGPHTDTQYF.

The V and J genes are TRBV5-1 and TRBJ2-3; 8 positions agree with TRBD2. V lost 0 bases and J lost 4; bases outside the gene matches: 10. Germline assignment: CDR1 SGHRS and CDR2 YFSETQ. This CDR3 has 17 amino acids. Here the CDR3 reads CASSLVSGIPSPDTQYF. The CDR3 coding sequence is TGCGCCAGCAGCTTGGTTAGCGGGATTCCTAGCCCAGATACGCAGTATTTT.

The table lists this clonotype with a few counts. The genes are TRBV12-3 or TRBV12-4 and TRBJ2-5; the D gene is possibly TRBD2 (7 bases). Trimming left V 5 bases short and J 6 bases short, with 19 bases between. CDR3 size: 15 residues. CDR3 protein: CASSPLGGGGKTQYF. CDR3 DNA sequence: TGTGCCAGCAGTCCACTTGGGGGGGGCGGGAAGACCCAGTACTTC.

The J gene is TRBJ2-7, the V gene TRBV20-1; D is perhaps TRBD2 (6 bases). The germline V and J ends were trimmed by 0 bases and 5 bases, with 8 bases remaining between them. Looked up from germline, CDR1 is DFQATT and CDR2 is SNEGSKA (reference sequence). This CDR3 region has 12 residues. The CDR3 here is CSARDGGNEQYF. The CDR3, as DNA: TGCAGTGCTAGAGATGGCGGGAACGAGCAGTACTTC.

In this sample, this clonotype turned up many times. J is TRBJ2-1 and V is TRBV24-1; no reliable D call. The CDR3 has 14 amino acids. CDR1 KGHDR and CDR2 SFDVKD come from the germline V gene. V lost 6 bases, J lost 4 bases, and 12 bases lay in between. The CDR3 coding sequence is TGTGCCACCAGTAGGTCACAGAAATACAATGAGCAGTTCTTC. Protein: CATSRSQKYNEQFF.

In this sample, this clonotype turned up many times. The chain couples TRBV20-1 to TRBJ2-6; 7 nucleotides match TRBD1. Germline CDR1 is DFQATT and CDR2 is SNEGSKA (reference sequence). V was clipped by 4 bases and J by 2 bases; unmatched bases: 2. The CDR3 extends over 14 amino acids. CDR3 residues: CSATQGAGANVLTF. The CDR3 nucleotides are TGCAGTGCTACTCAGGGGGCTGGGGCCAACGTCCTGACTTTC.

This clonotype was seen many times. CDR3 region: CASSLRTVYEQYF. The CDR3 nucleotides read TGTGCCAGCAGCCTAAGGACAGTCTACGAGCAGTACTTC. V is TRBV6-1 and J is TRBJ2-7, with a weak D call TRBD1 (6 bases). The CDR3 is 13 amino acids. Trimming left V 6 bases short and J 3 bases short, with 12 bases between. From germline, CDR1 is MNHNS and CDR2 SASEGT.

This clonotype was counted ten times or more. This chain links TRBV28 with TRBJ2-5; a possible D gene is TRBD1 (6 bases). The V and J ends lost 9 bases and 1 base respectively, with 15 bases between them. Germline CDR1 MDHEN, CDR2 SYDVKM. The CDR3 loop spans 14 amino acids. As DNA, the CDR3 is TGTGCCAGTAACTCCCGGACAGTCCAAGAGACCCAGTACTTC. This sequence encodes CASNSRTVQETQYF. The full variable domain, rest sourced from reference TRBV28 and TRBJ2-5, is DVKVTQSSRYLVKRTGEKVFLECVQDMDHENMFWYRQDPGLGLRLIYFSYDVKMKEKGDIPEGYSVSREKKERFSLILESASTNQTSMYLCASNSRTVQETQYFGPGTRLLVL.

The CDR3 DNA follows: TGTGCCACCAGAGACGGTGGCACAGATACGCAGTATTTT. Protein sequence: CATRDGGTDTQYF. The V and J genes are TRBV24-1 and TRBJ2-3; D not certain. This CDR3 is built from 13 residues. Trimming left V 7 bases short and J 1 base short, with 8 bases between. Looked up from germline, CDR1 is KGHDR and CDR2 is SFDVKD.

This clonotype has just a few counts. The chain uses TRBV5-1 and TRBJ2-5; 10 bases line up with TRBD2. The CDR3 sequence is 19 residues long. CDR1 and CDR2 (germline): SGHRS, YFSETQ. J was trimmed by 5 bases and V by 0 bases; bases with no gene match: 16. The CDR3 sequence: CASSLAAALAGVVSETQYF. Written as DNA, the CDR3 is TGCGCCAGCAGCTTGGCCGCCGCCCTAGCGGGAGTCGTATCGGAGACCCAGTACTTC.

This clonotype was counted many times. This chain links TRBV5-1 with TRBJ2-2; 7 bases match TRBD2. Trimming removed 2 bases from V and 0 bases from J; junction bases left unmatched: 10. CDR1 SGHRS and CDR2 YFSETQ come from the germline V gene. CDR3 length: 18 amino acids. This chain's CDR3 is CASSFFPTSRTNTGELFF. As DNA, the CDR3 is TGCGCCAGCAGCTTTTTCCCGACTAGCAGGACGAACACCGGGGAGCTGTTTTTT.

Comments on this clonotype: A much larger clone sits a single nucleotide away, making a read error possible. This chain uses TRBV7-2 with TRBJ2-3, with D uncertain. Per germline, CDR1 SGHTA and CDR2 FQGNSA. CDR3 size: 11 residues. V lost 5 bases and J lost 2, with 2 bases in between. In DNA form, the CDR3 reads TGTGCCAGCAGCACCACAGATACGCAGTATTTT. It specifies CASSTTDTQYF.

The chain links TRBV6-1 to TRBJ2-2; D unresolved. Germline V CDR1 and CDR2: MNHNS, SASEGT. V was pared by 7 bases and J by 1 base, with 10 bases between. CDR3 size: 14 residues. The CDR3, as DNA: TGTGCCAGCACCCCCGTCTTGAACACCGGGGAGCTGTTTTTT. Protein sequence: CASTPVLNTGELFF.

This clonotype was recorded many times. CDR3 in amino acids: CASRIQGNTGELFF. CDR3 coding DNA: TGCGCCAGCAGAATACAGGGGAACACCGGGGAGCTGTTTTTT. This rearrangement joins TRBV5-1 to TRBJ2-2; TRBD1 might be the D (6 bases). Between the trimmed V and J ends, which lost 5 bases and 1 base, there was a span of 9 bases. Germline CDR1 is SGHRS and CDR2 is YFSETQ. The CDR3 spans 14 residues. Full variable domain (rest looked up from reference TRBV5-1 and TRBJ2-2): KAGVTQTPRYLIKTRGQQVTLSCSPISGHRSVSWYQQTPGQGLQFLFEYFSETQRNKGNFPGRFSGRQFSNSRSEMNVSTLELGDSALYLCASRIQGNTGELFFGEGSRLTVL.

This clonotype was seen ten or more times. V usage is TRBV4-3 and J usage is TRBJ2-1; 11 bases align to TRBD2. With V trimmed by 4 bases and J by 7 bases, 6 bases remained unmatched. The CDR3 runs to 15 residues. Per germline, CDR1 LGHNA and CDR2 YSLEER. CDR3 in amino acids: CASSLIAGGPNEQFF. CDR3 DNA sequence: TGCGCCAGCAGCCTCATAGCGGGAGGGCCTAATGAGCAGTTCTTC.

The V and J genes are TRBV2 and TRBJ2-7, with a weak D call TRBD1 (5 bases). This CDR3 has 18 amino acids. V lost 5 bases and J lost 0, with 23 bases in between. Looked up from germline, CDR1 is SNHLY and CDR2 is FYNNEI. The CDR3 reads CASSLTRQTIRGSYEQYF. The CDR3, as DNA: TGTGCCAGCAGTTTGACCCGACAGACCATCAGAGGCTCCTACGAGCAGTACTTC.

The chain links TRBV28 to TRBJ2-2; 8 bases line up with TRBD1. CDR3 size: 14 residues. Germline CDR1 and CDR2: MDHEN and SYDVKM. Losses at the gene ends were 7 bases for V and 4 bases for J; bases not matched to a gene: 5. The CDR3 reads CASTPGGFTGELFF. The CDR3 coding sequence is TGTGCCAGCACCCCAGGGGGCTTCACCGGGGAGCTGTTTTTT.

This clonotype was observed a few times. The chain has TRBV20-1 and TRBJ1-1; D not resolved. Germline values: CDR1 DFQATT, CDR2 SNEGSKA (reference sequence). This CDR3 has 12 residues. The CDR3 protein is CASPRENTEAFF. CDR3 DNA sequence: TGCGCGTCTCCACGGGAGAACACTGAAGCTTTCTTT.

The chain combines TRBV12-3 or TRBV12-4 with TRBJ2-7; 9 nucleotides agree with TRBD2. CDR3 length equals 17 residues. J lost 2 bases, V lost 3 bases, and 11 bases had no gene match. The CDR3 reads CASSFRASGKWAYEQYF. DNA of the CDR3: TGTGCCAGCAGTTTTAGGGCTAGCGGGAAGTGGGCCTACGAGCAGTACTTC.

This chain uses TRBV20-1 with TRBJ2-1, with 12 bases matching TRBD2. Germline CDR1 and CDR2: DFQATT and SNEGSKA (reference sequence). This CDR3 contains 16 residues. The ends lost 5 bases at V and 3 bases at J; junction bases unmatched: 8. CDR3 coding DNA: TGCAGTGCTCCACCGACTAGCGGGGGCTTCTACAATGAGCAGTTCTTC. It translates to CSAPPTSGGFYNEQFF.

The chain recombines TRBV5-6 with TRBJ2-3, with D hard to call. V shed 0 bases and J shed 4 bases, with 6 bases lying between them. CDR3 length equals 13 residues. CDR1 and CDR2 from the germline V gene are SGHDT and YYEEEE. The CDR3 coding sequence is TGTGCCAGCAGCTTGGGGTATCCAGATACGCAGTATTTT. As protein: CASSLGYPDTQYF. The variable domain in full, with the rest retrieved from reference TRBV5-6 and TRBJ2-3, is DAGVTQSPTHLIKTRGQQVTLRCSPKSGHDTVSWYQQALGQGPQFIFQYYEEEERQRGNFPDRFSGHQFPNYSSELNVNALLLGDSALYLCASSLGYPDTQYFGPGTRLTVL.